Below, 32 T cell receptor beta chains from the same sample are listed, as sequenced in a study of blood T cell repertoires in COVID-19. The repertoire was sequenced with immunoSEQ multiplex PCR; TCRdb's copy has only in-frame clones and lacks some. The table lists about 100,000 clones, less than 90% of them singletons. The sequencing input was peripheral blood. The receptor set was obtained from a human donor in a cohort sampled during active COVID-19.

The chain uses TRBV3-1 (or the pseudogene TRBV3-2) and TRBJ2-5, with TRBD2 identical over 9 bases. The junction had 7 bases not matched to a gene; V was cut back by 3 bases and J by 5 bases. From germline, CDR1 is LGHDT and CDR2 YNNKEL (reference sequence). CDR3 length equals 15 residues. This CDR3 reads CASSHSGSRGETQYF. The CDR3 nucleotides are TGTGCCAGCAGCCATAGCGGGAGTCGGGGGGAGACCCAGTACTTC.

The J gene is TRBJ1-1, the V gene TRBV12-3 or TRBV12-4; D is unresolved. V lost 6 bases and J lost 8, with 16 bases in between. This CDR3 spans 13 amino acids. The CDR3 is CASRSGKAEEAFF. DNA for the CDR3: TGTGCCAGCAGATCGGGTAAGGCTGAAGAAGCTTTCTTT.

The chain recombines TRBV6-5 with TRBJ1-2; D is perhaps TRBD1 (5 bases). Germline V gene data show CDR1 as MNHEY and CDR2 as SVGAGI. V was trimmed by 11 bases and J by 6 bases, leaving 10 bases between them. The CDR3 covers 10 residues. CDR3 coding DNA: TGTGCCGCTCCAGGGCATGGCTACACCTTC. Its translation: CAAPGHGYTF.

The chain joins TRBV7-9 to TRBJ2-7, with 10 bases lining up with TRBD1. The germline V gene has CDR1 SEHNR and CDR2 FQNEAQ (reference sequence). The CDR3 runs to 13 residues. J gave up 3 bases and V 8 bases, and 4 bases lay outside the gene matches. CDR3 sequence: CASGRTGGYEQYF. DNA of the CDR3: TGTGCCAGCGGTAGGACAGGGGGCTACGAGCAGTACTTC. The full variable domain, its missing parts supplied by reference TRBV7-9 and TRBJ2-7, is DTGVSQNPRHKITKRGQNVTFRCDPISEHNRLYWYRQTLGQGPEFLTYFQNEAQLEKSRLLSDRFSAERPKGSFSTLEIQRTEQGDSAMYLCASGRTGGYEQYFGPGTRLTVT.

The CDR3 loop is CASGLSGGGPNEQFF. The CDR3 nucleotides read TGTGCTAGTGGACTTAGCGGGGGTGGACCCAATGAGCAGTTCTTC. The V and J genes are TRBV12-5 and TRBJ2-1; 9 nucleotides align to TRBD2. Germline trimming cut 6 bases from V and 6 bases from J; bases unmatched to any gene: 9. The V gene's germline CDR1 is LGHNT and CDR2 FRNRAP. The CDR3 runs 15 residues.

V usage is TRBV7-2 and J usage is TRBJ2-7; D is unclear. The V gene lost 5 bases and the J gene lost 0 bases, with 11 bases spanning the gap. The CDR3 is made up of 14 amino acids. The germline CDR1 and CDR2 sequences are SGHTA and FQGNSA. CDR3 coding DNA: TGTGCCAGCAGCCACGCTAGTAGCTCCTACGAGCAGTACTTC. Residues: CASSHASSSYEQYF.

This chain uses TRBV6-5 with TRBJ1-2, with D perhaps matching TRBD1 (6 bases). The CDR3 is 14 amino acids. The V gene lost 6 bases and the J gene lost 8 bases, with 19 bases spanning the gap. Germline loops: CDR1 MNHEY, CDR2 SVGAGI. CDR3 sequence: CASSYRTEGVGYTF. In nucleotides, the CDR3 is TGTGCCAGCAGCTACAGGACAGAAGGGGTAGGCTACACCTTC.

The rearrangement links TRBV6-1 to TRBJ2-7; 7 nucleotides match TRBD1. After removal of 3 bases from V and 12 bases from J, the junction contained 8 bases not matched to a gene. The V gene's germline CDR1 is MNHNS and CDR2 SASEGT. The CDR3 is made up of 12 amino acids. Here the CDR3 DNA reads TGTGCCAGCAGTGAGAGCAGGGGGACGGGGTACTTC. This translates into CASSESRGTGYF.

V and J are TRBV19 and TRBJ2-4; 13 bases fit TRBD2. V was clipped by 0 bases and J by 0 bases; unmatched bases: 8. CDR1 is LNHDA and CDR2 is SQIVND in the germline V gene (reference sequence). The CDR3 consists of 20 residues. CDR3 nucleotides: TGTGCCAGTAGTATAGACCGGACTAGCGGGGGACCGCTAGCCAAAAACATTCAGTACTTC. Translated: CASSIDRTSGGPLAKNIQYF.

Points on this clone: Different DNA sequences within this sample yield the same CDR3. The CDR3 sequence is CASRADRANTEAFF. The CDR3 DNA follows: TGTGCCAGCAGAGCGGACAGGGCCAACACTGAAGCTTTCTTT. The chain links TRBV5-4 to TRBJ1-1; TRBD1 matches 8 bases. Germline CDR1 and CDR2: SGHNT and YYREEE (reference sequence). V shed 5 bases and J 2 bases; nucleotides not matched to a gene: 5. This CDR3 has 14 amino acids. Filled out from reference TRBV5-4 and TRBJ1-1, the complete variable domain reads ETGVTQSPTHLIKTRGQQVTLRCSSQSGHNTVSWYQQALGQGPQFIFQYYREEENGRGNFPPRFSGLQFPNYSSELNVNALELDDSALYLCASRADRANTEAFFGQGTRLTVV.

This clone was picked up one time. The chain links TRBV5-6 to TRBJ2-7; TRBD2 is a possible D gene (6 bases). Germline CDR1 is SGHDT and CDR2 is YYEEEE. Trimming pared 0 bases from V and 5 bases from J, leaving 9 bases between. The CDR3 runs 13 residues. This CDR3 is CASSLAGGDEQYF. DNA for the CDR3: TGTGCCAGCAGCTTGGCCGGAGGGGACGAGCAGTACTTC.

The genes are TRBV19 and TRBJ1-5; no clear D. The V end was cut by 1 base, the J end by 5 bases, with 15 bases between. This CDR3 region has 16 residues. Per the germline V gene, CDR1 is LNHDA and CDR2 is SQIVND (reference sequence). This CDR3 reads CASSIAIGAVYQPQHF. CDR3 bases: TGTGCCAGTAGTATAGCCATAGGAGCGGTTTATCAGCCCCAGCATTTT. Together with reference TRBV19 and TRBJ1-5, the CDR3 gives the full variable domain: DGGITQSPKYLFRKEGQNVTLSCEQNLNHDAMYWYRQDPGQGLRLIYYSQIVNDFQKGDIAEGYSVSREKKESFPLTVTSAQKNPTAFYLCASSIAIGAVYQPQHFGDGTRLSIL.

The chain combines TRBV5-1 with TRBJ1-3; weak D call: TRBD1 (6 bases). Per the germline V gene, CDR1 is SGHRS and CDR2 is YFSETQ. The CDR3 is 14 amino acids. V was pared by 4 bases and J by 2 bases, with 10 bases between. In DNA form, the CDR3 reads TGCGCCAGCAGCCGGGACACCCCTGGAAACACCATATATTTT. This codes for CASSRDTPGNTIYF.

J is TRBJ1-5 and V is TRBV6-6, with 8 bases lining up with TRBD1. The CDR3 spans 13 residues. Germline V gives CDR1 MNHNY, CDR2 SVGAGI (reference sequence). V trimming: 6 bases; J trimming: 4 bases; junction bases outside the gene matches: 2. CDR3 DNA sequence: TGTGCCAGCAGACGACAGGGGAATCAGCCCCAGCATTTT. It yields the protein CASRRQGNQPQHF.

Written as DNA, the CDR3 is TGTGCCAGCAGTTTATCGCGGGTCACCGGGGAGCTGTTTTTT. Translated: CASSLSRVTGELFF. This chain connects TRBV27 to TRBJ2-2; maybe TRBD2 (5 bases). The CDR3 extends over 14 amino acids. V was trimmed by 0 bases and J by 4 bases, leaving 6 bases between them. The germline gives CDR1 MNHEY, CDR2 SMNVEV (reference sequence).

This clone appeared a single time. The chain couples TRBV7-3 to TRBJ2-7; 8 bases are shared with TRBD1. V trimming: 5 bases; J trimming: 0 bases; junction bases outside the gene matches: 6. The CDR3 spans 15 residues. Germline V gene sequence: CDR1 SGHTA, CDR2 FQGTGA. The CDR3 coding sequence is TGTGCCAGCAGCGGAGGACAGGGCCGCTCCTACGAGCAGTACTTC. The encoded protein is CASSGGQGRSYEQYF.

The chain uses TRBV5-6 and TRBJ2-7; TRBD1 agrees at 10 bases. The germline V gene encodes CDR1 SGHDT and CDR2 YYEEEE. CDR3 size: 14 residues. With V trimmed by 4 bases and J by 9 bases, 10 bases remained unmatched. The CDR3 DNA reads TGTGCCAGCAGCGTGACAGGGGGCGGGCGCTCGCAGTACTTC. This codes for CASSVTGGGRSQYF.

The genes are TRBV6-2 or TRBV6-3 and TRBJ1-3; D not resolved. The germline V and J ends were trimmed by 2 bases and 2 bases, with 7 bases remaining between them. CDR1 and CDR2 (germline): MNHEY, SVGEGT. This CDR3 has 14 residues. CDR3 region: CASSYRQAGNTIYF. The DNA for the CDR3 is TGTGCCAGCAGTTACCGGCAGGCTGGAAACACCATATATTTT.

The V call is TRBV3-1 (or the pseudogene TRBV3-2), the J call TRBJ2-5, with 8 nucleotides matching TRBD2. The germline V gene encodes CDR1 LGHDT and CDR2 YNNKEL (reference sequence). There are 13 residues in the CDR3. The junction had 2 bases not matched to a gene; V was cut back by 3 bases and J by 5 bases. For the CDR3, the DNA is TGTGCCAGCAGCCACCGGGGGGGGGAGACCCAGTACTTC. Protein: CASSHRGGETQYF.

Worth noting for this clone: One end of the junction fails to match germline, which may point to a read error. The V gene is TRBV4-1, the J gene TRBJ2-7; D possibly corresponds to TRBD2 (7 bases). The V gene's germline CDR1 is MGHRA and CDR2 YSYEKL. CDR3 size: 12 residues. CDR3 DNA: TGCGCCAGCAGCCAAGGGGGGGGACACCCCACCTTC. Protein: CASSQGGGHPTF.

The chain has TRBV12-3 or TRBV12-4 and TRBJ1-4; D is perhaps TRBD1 (5 bases). Trimming shortened V by 6 bases and J by 14 bases, and 16 bases separated the two germline ends. The CDR3 is 12 amino acids. The CDR3 sequence is CASSKTQGGLFF. The CDR3 coding sequence is TGTGCCAGCAGCAAAACTCAGGGCGGCCTGTTTTTT.

The V gene is TRBV7-9, the J gene TRBJ2-5; 10 nucleotides match TRBD1. The germline V gene has CDR1 SEHNR and CDR2 FQNEAQ (reference sequence). Germline trimming cut 6 bases from V and 4 bases from J; bases unmatched to any gene: 11. The length of the CDR3 is 16 residues. CDR3: CASRSIPGTGAETQYF. The CDR3 DNA reads as TGTGCCAGCAGGTCCATTCCCGGGACAGGGGCAGAGACCCAGTACTTC.

The genes are TRBV6-5 and TRBJ2-1; 8 bases fit TRBD2. Germline V gene lookup returns CDR1 MNHEY and CDR2 SVGAGI. The CDR3 contains 15 residues. V dropped 6 bases and J dropped 8; count of bases not matched to a gene: 12. The CDR3 reads CASSQIGLALDEQFF. The CDR3 nucleotides are TGTGCCAGCAGCCAAATAGGACTAGCATTGGATGAGCAGTTCTTC.

The gene calls are TRBV27 and TRBJ1-1; D remains unclear. Per the germline V gene, CDR1 is MNHEY and CDR2 is SMNVEV (reference sequence). The V end was cut by 3 bases, the J end by 1 base, with 9 bases between. The CDR3 loop spans 14 amino acids. As DNA, the CDR3 is TGTGCCAGCAGTTTGTACAAAACGAACACTGAAGCTTTCTTT. Residues: CASSLYKTNTEAFF.

This chain links TRBV6-6 with TRBJ2-2; a possible D gene is TRBD2 (6 bases). Germline-derived CDR1 and CDR2 are MNHNY and SVGAGI (reference sequence). The CDR3 is made up of 16 amino acids. V lost 5 bases to trimming and J lost 4 bases, with 17 bases between them. CDR3 sequence: CASSTRGSGVTGELFF. The CDR3 nucleotides are TGTGCCAGCAGTACCCGTGGTAGCGGAGTCACCGGGGAGCTGTTTTTT.

This chain connects TRBV5-4 to TRBJ1-5, with a possible D match to TRBD1 (6 bases). CDR1 SGHNT and CDR2 YYREEE come from the germline V gene (reference sequence). Trimming left V 3 bases short and J 11 bases short, with 15 bases between. The CDR3 covers 13 residues. The CDR3 spells CASSSDGTRAQHF. CDR3 DNA sequence: TGTGCCAGCAGCTCTGACGGGACACGGGCCCAGCATTTT.

J is TRBJ2-7 and V is TRBV30; D gene unclear. Germline CDR1 GTSNPN, CDR2 SVGIG (reference sequence). The length of the CDR3 is 14 residues. V lost 2 bases and J lost 2, with 13 bases in between. DNA of the CDR3: TGTGCCTGGAGTCTAGGAGACGGAGCCTACGAGCAGTACTTC. Protein sequence: CAWSLGDGAYEQYF.

The chain is built from TRBV2 and TRBJ1-2, with TRBD1 identical over 10 bases. This CDR3 contains 13 residues. Germline CDR1 reads SNHLY; CDR2 reads FYNNEI. V dropped 7 bases and J dropped 8; count of bases not matched to a gene: 7. The CDR3 DNA is TGTGCCAGCATTGGACAGGGGGGCCGAGGCTACACCTTC. As protein: CASIGQGGRGYTF.

The chain employs TRBV4-1 and TRBJ2-3; 12 bases align to TRBD2. The CDR3 sequence is 17 residues long. Germline V gene sequence: CDR1 MGHRA, CDR2 YSYEKL. V was pared by 1 base and J by 3 bases, with 5 bases of the junction left unmatched. Here the CDR3 reads CASSQALGLAGTDTQYF. The CDR3 bases are TGCGCCAGCAGCCAAGCTCTTGGACTAGCGGGAACAGATACGCAGTATTTT.

The V gene is TRBV15, the J gene TRBJ2-1, with 8 bases aligning to TRBD2. The J segment lost 6 bases and the V segment lost 1 base, leaving 5 bases of the junction unmatched. Germline V gene data show CDR1 as LNHNV and CDR2 as YYDKDF (reference sequence). This CDR3 region has 15 residues. CDR3 residues: CATSRVAGGFNEQFF. CDR3 bases: TGTGCCACCAGCAGAGTGGCGGGAGGTTTCAATGAGCAGTTCTTC.

The chain links TRBV28 to TRBJ2-1; 8 bases line up with TRBD1. CDR1 is MDHEN and CDR2 is SYDVKM in the germline V gene. The ends lost 2 bases at V and 4 bases at J; junction bases unmatched: 10. The CDR3 is 17 amino acids. The DNA for the CDR3 is TGTGCCAGCAGTTTAGAATACAGGGGGATTTCATACAATGAGCAGTTCTTC. Translation: CASSLEYRGISYNEQFF.

This clone has a single count. The V call is TRBV4-3, the J call TRBJ2-2; 10 bases line up with TRBD2. This CDR3 is 17 amino acids long. CDR1 and CDR2 (germline): LGHNA, YSLEER. With V trimmed by 4 bases and J by 6 bases, 11 bases remained unmatched. CDR3 nucleotides: TGCGCCAGCAGCCCGGGGACAAGCGGGGGGGCCCCCGGGGAGCTGTTTTTT. It encodes CASSPGTSGGAPGELFF.